Shown below are 15 T cell receptor beta chains from a single sample sequenced in a study of blood T cell repertoires in COVID-19. Using immunoSEQ multiplex PCR, the repertoire was profiled, and TCRdb retains in-frame clones only, with some absent. Counted here are roughly 670,000 clones, about 90% occurring once; the ten biggest clones make up approximately 0.3%. Material: peripheral blood. The receptors were gathered from a young woman with acute or convalescent COVID-19.

The chain couples TRBV5-4 to TRBJ2-1, with 12 positions matching TRBD2. The CDR3 sequence is 19 residues long. Trimming cost V 0 bases and J 6 bases; bases outside gene matches: 13. Germline values: CDR1 SGHNT, CDR2 YYREEE (reference sequence). The chain's CDR3 is CASSLAGLAGPRGFNEQFF. For the CDR3, the DNA is TGTGCCAGCAGCTTGGCGGGACTAGCGGGCCCCCGGGGTTTCAATGAGCAGTTCTTC.

The chain is built from TRBV5-1 and TRBJ2-5; D remains unclear. Germline V CDR1 and CDR2: SGHRS, YFSETQ. The V end lost 0 bases, the J end lost 5 bases, and 11 bases lay between the germline ends. CDR3 length: 14 residues. The CDR3 is CASSLGRARETQYF. CDR3 DNA sequence: TGCGCCAGCAGCTTGGGGCGAGCGAGGGAGACCCAGTACTTC.

The V and J genes are TRBV7-6 and TRBJ2-7, with TRBD2 as a possible D gene (5 bases). The CDR3 totals 13 residues. Germline loops: CDR1 SGHVS, CDR2 FNYEAQ. V was trimmed by 3 bases and J by 3 bases, leaving 9 bases between them. CDR3 coding DNA: TGTGCCAGCAGCTTGAAGGGAGACTACGAGCAGTACTTC. This encodes CASSLKGDYEQYF.

This chain connects TRBV7-9 to TRBJ1-4; D perhaps matches TRBD1 (6 bases). This CDR3 spans 16 amino acids. The germline CDR1 and CDR2 sequences are SEHNR and FQNEAQ (reference sequence). With 5 bases removed from V and 11 bases from J, the gap between germline ends came to 24 bases. This chain's CDR3 is CASSTQFTGIRDKLFF. The CDR3 DNA sequence: TGTGCCAGCAGCACCCAATTCACAGGGATAAGAGACAAACTGTTTTTT.

This chain joins TRBV9 and TRBJ1-2; no firm D call. This CDR3 is 14 amino acids long. Germline V gene data show CDR1 as SGDLS and CDR2 as YYNGEE. V lost 3 bases and J lost 5, with 14 bases in between. In nucleotides, the CDR3 is TGTGCCAGCAGCGCGATCTTAAGCCCTTATGGCTACACCTTC. Translated, it gives CASSAILSPYGYTF. Filled out from reference TRBV9 and TRBJ1-2, the complete variable domain reads DSGVTQTPKHLITATGQRVTLRCSPRSGDLSVYWYQQSLDQGLQFLIQYYNGEERAKGNILERFSAQQFPDLHSELNLSSLELGDSALYFCASSAILSPYGYTFGSGTRLTVV.

The V gene is TRBV6-5, the J gene TRBJ1-3; possible D gene TRBD1, 5 bases. Trimming took 1 base from V and 1 from J, leaving 8 bases between them. CDR3 length: 15 residues. In germline, CDR1 is MNHEY, CDR2 SVGAGI. The CDR3 sequence: CASSYLTVSGNTIYF. The CDR3 DNA is TGTGCCAGCAGTTACTTGACAGTTTCTGGAAACACCATATATTTT.

CDR3 coding DNA: TGTGCCAGCTCACCTCCTCAAGCAGACACCCGGGGGAGATTCTACAATGAGCAGTTCTTC. It specifies CASSPPQADTRGRFYNEQFF. The chain uses TRBV18 and TRBJ2-1; the D gene is possibly TRBD2 (6 bases). The CDR3 extends over 20 amino acids. The germline V gene encodes CDR1 KGHSH and CDR2 LQKENI. The V end lost 3 bases, the J end lost 3 bases, and 27 bases lay between the germline ends.

This clone was detected only a few times. Other DNA variants within this sample encode the same CDR3. The chain has TRBV3-1 (or the pseudogene TRBV3-2) and TRBJ2-2; possible D gene TRBD2, 6 bases. Germline V gives CDR1 LGHDT, CDR2 YNNKEL (reference sequence). This CDR3 is 13 amino acids long. The ends were cut back, 3 bases at V and 5 bases at J, with 7 bases in the middle. The CDR3 nucleotides are TGTGCCAGCAGCCAGCGGGGAACCGGGGAGCTGTTTTTT. Residues: CASSQRGTGELFF.

V usage is TRBV19 and J usage is TRBJ1-1; possibly TRBD1 for D (5 bases). The CDR3 runs to 13 residues. CDR1 is LNHDA and CDR2 is SQIVND in the germline V gene (reference sequence). Trimming removed 10 bases at V and 4 bases at J, with 16 bases between. In DNA form, the CDR3 reads TGTGCCACCCCGGACACCTTCCCCACTGAAGCTTTCTTT. Its translation: CATPDTFPTEAFF.

The V gene is TRBV4-1, the J gene TRBJ1-2; D not resolved. The CDR3 consists of 16 residues. In germline, CDR1 is MGHRA, CDR2 YSYEKL. V was clipped by 2 bases and J by 4 bases, with 17 bases between them. CDR3 in DNA: TGCGCCAGCAGCCAACCCTGGGGAGGGCAGTCCTATGGCTACACCTTC. Encoded protein: CASSQPWGGQSYGYTF.

The chain joins TRBV18 to TRBJ2-5, with D perhaps matching TRBD1 (6 bases). V was trimmed by 2 bases and J by 3 bases, leaving 22 bases between them. This CDR3 has 18 residues. Germline V gene lookup returns CDR1 KGHSH and CDR2 LQKENI. The CDR3 DNA reads as TGTGCCAGCTCACCAGGGAACAGGGCGATTTGGCAGGAAGAGACCCAGTACTTC. Residues: CASSPGNRAIWQEETQYF.

For the CDR3, the DNA is TGCAGCGTTCCCCGGTCGGGGACAGGGGCACTGGGGGATACGCAGTATTTT. Translation: CSVPRSGTGALGDTQYF. The chain employs TRBV29-1 and TRBJ2-3; 10 bases match TRBD1. The CDR3 sequence is 17 residues long. V trimming: 5 bases; J trimming: 6 bases; junction bases outside the gene matches: 17. Germline assignment: CDR1 SQVTM and CDR2 ANQGSEA.

J is TRBJ1-1 and V is TRBV10-3, with TRBD1 matching 8 bases. This CDR3 spans 15 amino acids. The V gene's germline CDR1 is ENHRY and CDR2 SYGVKD. Trimming at V came to 9 bases and at J to 2 bases, leaving 11 bases not matched to a gene. The CDR3, as DNA: TGTGCCATTCGGAAGACAGGGGACGCAAACACTGAAGCTTTCTTT. The encoded protein is CAIRKTGDANTEAFF.

CDR3 sequence: CASNQPGQAHYEQYF. In nucleotides, the CDR3 is TGTGCCAGCAACCAACCTGGACAGGCGCACTACGAGCAGTACTTC. The V gene is TRBV6-5, the J gene TRBJ2-7; 7 positions agree with TRBD1. The V gene end was trimmed by 7 bases and the J gene end by 3 bases; junction bases not matched to a gene: 12. The CDR3 loop spans 15 amino acids. Per germline, CDR1 MNHEY and CDR2 SVGAGI.

DNA of the CDR3: TGCGCCAGCAGCTTCCTCCCTCAGGGGCGGAACACCGGGGAGCTGTTTTTT. Amino acid sequence: CASSFLPQGRNTGELFF. The chain combines TRBV5-1 with TRBJ2-2, with a weak D call TRBD1 (6 bases). The CDR3 spans 17 residues. Trimming stripped 2 bases from V and 1 base from J, with 15 bases between. Germline CDR1 SGHRS, CDR2 YFSETQ.